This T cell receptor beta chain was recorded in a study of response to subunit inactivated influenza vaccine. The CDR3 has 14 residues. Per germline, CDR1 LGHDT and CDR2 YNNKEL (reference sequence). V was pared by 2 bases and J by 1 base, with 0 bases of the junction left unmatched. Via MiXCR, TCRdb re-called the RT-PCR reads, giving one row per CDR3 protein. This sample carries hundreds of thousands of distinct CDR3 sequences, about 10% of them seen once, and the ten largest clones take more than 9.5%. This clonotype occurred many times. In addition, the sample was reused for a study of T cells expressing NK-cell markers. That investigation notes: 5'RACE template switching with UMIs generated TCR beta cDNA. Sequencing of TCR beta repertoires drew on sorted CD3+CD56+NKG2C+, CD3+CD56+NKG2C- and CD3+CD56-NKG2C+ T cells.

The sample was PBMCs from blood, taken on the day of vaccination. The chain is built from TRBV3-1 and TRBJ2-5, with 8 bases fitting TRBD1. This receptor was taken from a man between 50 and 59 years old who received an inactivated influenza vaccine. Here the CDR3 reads CASSQTGGQETQYF. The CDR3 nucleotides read TGTGCCAGCAGCCAAACAGGGGGCCAAGAGACCCAGTACTTC.